These T cell receptor beta chains were read from a single sample in a study of cytomegalovirus exposure and HLA in healthy donors. Sequenced by immunoSEQ multiplex PCR; TCRdb stores in-frame clones only, minus some. The sample includes about 90,000 clones, around 85% of them seen just once. Input material: PBMCs. The source of these receptors is a man aged 30 to 45 in good health and CMV-seronegative. Both conserved end residues are part of each CDR3. D genes are given only for firm matches. Clone size, where shown, is once, few, many, or a class for clones that have expanded.

NA,TRBV21-1,TRBJ1-2,NA,CASSKWPGQEIYGYTF,TGTGCCAGCAGCAAATGGCCGGGACAGGAAATCTATGGCTACACCTTC
NA,TRBV30,TRBJ2-3,NA,CAWGGLSTDTQYF,TGTGCCTGGGGGGGACTCTCCACAGATACGCAGTATTTT
TRBD1,TRBV18,TRBJ2-7,NA,CASSTLQGRDYEQYF,TGTGCCAGCTCAACATTACAGGGGAGAGACTACGAGCAGTACTTC
TRBD1,TRBV6-5,TRBJ1-6,NA,CAISSRDRGDSPLHF,TGTGCCATCAGTAGCCGGGACAGGGGTGATTCACCCCTCCACTTT
TRBD2,TRBV29-1,TRBJ2-3,once,CSGTRFGTSGGKGPDTQYF,TGCAGCGGCACCCGGTTCGGGACTAGCGGGGGCAAGGGGCCAGATACGCAGTATTTT
NA,TRBV5-6,TRBJ1-5,NA,CASGLAGSSQPQHF,TGTGCCAGCGGCTTGGCGGGTTCCAGTCAGCCCCAGCATTTT
NA,TRBV7-9,TRBJ2-3,NA,CASSPMRNTDTQYF,TGTGCCAGCAGCCCGATGCGGAACACAGATACGCAGTATTTT
TRBD2,TRBV10-3,TRBJ2-3,NA,CAISRGTSGTDTQYF,TGTGCCATCAGCCGCGGGACTAGCGGGACAGATACGCAGTATTTT
TRBD1,TRBV6-5,TRBJ2-1,NA,CASSYLQGQGQFF,TGTGCCAGCAGTTACCTACAGGGGCAGGGTCAGTTCTTC
NA,TRBV27,TRBJ1-5,NA,CASSLDRRGQPQHF,TGTGCCAGCAGTTTAGACAGGCGCGGTCAGCCCCAGCATTTT
TRBD1,TRBV19,TRBJ2-1,NA,CASSIDRGSNEQFF,TGTGCCAGTAGTATAGACAGGGGGAGCAATGAGCAGTTCTTC
NA,TRBV6-1,TRBJ1-3,NA,CASLTWASGNTIYF,TGTGCCAGCCTCACTTGGGCGTCCGGAAACACCATATATTTT
NA,TRBV5-4,TRBJ1-1,NA,CASSPPPGVMNTEAFF,TGTGCCAGCAGCCCGCCCCCAGGGGTTATGAACACTGAAGCTTTCTTT
NA,TRBV4-1,TRBJ1-3,NA,CASSQTRGNTIYF,TGCGCCAGCAGCCAGACTAGAGGAAACACCATATATTTT
NA,TRBV2,TRBJ1-1,NA,CASSEAGRLNTEAFF,TGTGCCAGCAGTGAAGCTGGTCGGTTGAACACTGAAGCTTTCTTT
NA,TRBV28,TRBJ1-2,NA,CASSLRQGMSGYTF,TGTGCCAGCAGTTTACGTCAGGGCATGAGTGGCTACACCTTC
NA,TRBV4-1,TRBJ1-1,NA,CASSPMGGGANTEAFF,TGCGCCAGCAGCCCCATGGGGGGGGGCGCTAACACTGAAGCTTTCTTT
NA,TRBV5-1,TRBJ1-3,NA,CASSLFGEENTIYF,TGCGCCAGCAGCTTGTTCGGGGAGGAAAACACCATATATTTT
TRBD1,TRBV5-4,TRBJ2-2,NA,CASSRTGGASNTGELFF,TGTGCCAGCAGCCGGACAGGGGGCGCGTCGAACACCGGGGAGCTGTTTTTT
NA,TRBV13,TRBJ1-2,NA,CASSALGGRSGYTF,TGTGCCAGCAGCGCCCTGGGGGGGCGGTCTGGCTACACCTTC
TRBD1,TRBV19,TRBJ1-4,NA,CASSIRTGQYEKLFF,TGTGCCAGTAGTATAAGGACAGGGCAATATGAAAAACTGTTTTTT
NA,TRBV7-9,TRBJ1-2,few,CASSLEWEPSYTF,TGTGCCAGCAGCTTAGAGTGGGAGCCCAGCTACACCTTC